The text below deals with one T cell receptor (beta chain). Its target is not known. CDR1 SGDLS and CDR2 YYNGEE come from the germline V gene. V was shortened by 7 bases and J by 8 bases, with 16 bases between the two germline ends. There are 13 residues in the CDR3. Every subset had its genomic DNA shared out evenly among several immunoSEQ plates. Data came from immunoSEQ multiplex PCR; TCRdb stores just in-frame clones and leaves some out. This sample has 2.3 million or so clones; 85% to 95% occur once, and the top ten carry 0.35% to 0.5%. This sample was included in a study of shared clonotypes between healthy human individuals. General study findings and limits: In the sorted subsets, rarefaction showed sequencing was incomplete despite large depth. The sharing of 4.5% to 5.5% of naive CD4 clonotypes was seen across a few donors.

The sequenced material came from naive CD4+ T cells from PBMCs. Subset here: CD45RA+ positively selected. The TCR sequence derives from a man aged 18 to 29 in good health. Some clones in this sample may be carry-over from other donors' samples. V and J are TRBV9 and TRBJ2-4; D unclear. The CDR3 region has the DNA TGTGCCAGCTCCTTCCGGGTCGAGGACATTCAGTACTTC. Its protein is CASSFRVEDIQYF.